Below are 15 T cell receptor beta chains sequenced from a single sample in a study of blood T cell repertoires in COVID-19 (dated by TCRdb to between 2020 and 2021). The library relied on the immunoSEQ multiplex PCR assay. This immuneACCESS table, as held by TCRdb, lists in-frame sequences with V and J called but not all clones. Of the missing ones, under half trace to an unresolved V gene in checked studies; the others have no known cause. In all, the sample holds 200,000 to 250,000 clones, and 65% to 90% of those were seen once. The ten largest clonotypes hold 9.7% of the sample. The sequenced sample was peripheral blood. The source is a man aged 50 to 60 with active or convalescent COVID-19.

The chain employs TRBV11-3 and TRBJ2-7; 7 positions match TRBD1. The junction had 11 bases not matched to a gene; V was cut back by 5 bases and J by 4 bases. The CDR3 is 15 amino acids. Germline V gene data show CDR1 as SGHNT and CDR2 as YENEEA. CDR3 bases: TGTGCCAGCAGCCCTGACAGGGATAGAGGGTACGAGCAGTACTTC. This sequence encodes CASSPDRDRGYEQYF.

The chain joins TRBV6-5 to TRBJ1-1; a possible D gene is TRBD1 (5 bases). V dropped 4 bases and J dropped 7 bases, with 10 bases sitting between them. The germline V gene has CDR1 MNHEY and CDR2 SVGAGI. The CDR3 runs 12 residues. The CDR3 bases are TGTGCCAGCAGTTCGGCCCAGGGTGAAGCTTTCTTT. This translates into CASSSAQGEAFF.

The gene calls are TRBV7-8 and TRBJ2-1; tentative D call: TRBD1 (6 bases). This CDR3 region has 13 residues. From germline, CDR1 is SGHVS and CDR2 FQNEAQ. The ends were cut back, 1 base at V and 6 bases at J, with 7 bases in the middle. CDR3 in DNA: TGTGCCAGCAGCTTAGGGGGGCCCAATGAGCAGTTCTTC. Protein sequence: CASSLGGPNEQFF.

The chain couples TRBV3-1 (or the pseudogene TRBV3-2) to TRBJ2-2; TRBD2 might be the D (6 bases). Per germline, CDR1 LGHDT and CDR2 YNNKEL (reference sequence). The V end lost 0 bases, the J end lost 4 bases, and 27 bases lay between the germline ends. The CDR3 has 21 amino acids. The CDR3 reads CASSQDNGQGGVRDFTGELFF. CDR3 DNA: TGTGCCAGCAGCCAAGATAATGGGCAGGGAGGTGTAAGGGACTTCACCGGGGAGCTGTTTTTT.

This clone has just a few counts. V and J are TRBV19 and TRBJ1-1; D not resolved. Germline V gene sequence: CDR1 LNHDA, CDR2 SQIVND (reference sequence). The V gene lost 6 bases and the J gene lost 4 bases, with 15 bases spanning the gap. The CDR3 runs 14 residues. The CDR3 coding sequence is TGTGCCAGTAGGTCGAGCCGGGAGGGCACTGAAGCTTTCTTT. Its protein product is CASRSSREGTEAFF.

J is TRBJ1-2 and V is TRBV11-2; the D gene is possibly TRBD1 (5 bases). Deletions cut 4 bases from V and 2 bases from J, with 23 bases between. Germline V gene data show CDR1 as SGHAT and CDR2 as FQNNGV. CDR3 length: 18 residues. The CDR3 nucleotides are TGTGCCAGCAGCTCAGGGTTAGTGGCAGCGAATAAGAACTATGGCTACACCTTC. Translating gives CASSSGLVAANKNYGYTF.

The chain joins TRBV5-5 to TRBJ2-7; no clear D. This CDR3 spans 13 amino acids. Trimming stripped 0 bases from V and 0 bases from J, with 4 bases between. Germline V gene sequence: CDR1 SGHKS, CDR2 YYEKEE (reference sequence). The CDR3 is CASSLDGSYEQYV. CDR3 DNA: TGTGCCAGCAGCTTGGACGGCTCCTACGAGCAGTACGTC.

The chain is built from TRBV5-5 and TRBJ1-1; D possibly corresponds to TRBD1 (5 bases). Germline values: CDR1 SGHKS, CDR2 YYEKEE (reference sequence). The V end was cut by 3 bases, the J end by 5 bases, with 11 bases between. This CDR3 has 13 amino acids. The CDR3 DNA sequence: TGTGCCAGCAGCTGGACGGGGGGTACTGAAGCTTTCTTT. Protein sequence: CASSWTGGTEAFF.

The chain has TRBV28 and TRBJ1-5; D not resolved. This CDR3 has 13 amino acids. V lost 7 bases and J lost 8, with 15 bases in between. Germline V gene lookup returns CDR1 MDHEN and CDR2 SYDVKM. This CDR3 reads CASTQAGLKPQHF. The CDR3 coding sequence is TGTGCCAGCACCCAGGCGGGCCTTAAGCCCCAGCATTTT.

The rearrangement links TRBV27 to TRBJ1-4; 7 bases align to TRBD1. Germline V lookup: CDR1 MNHEY, CDR2 SMNVEV (reference sequence). The CDR3 loop spans 13 amino acids. J was trimmed by 8 bases and V by 8 bases; bases with no gene match: 8. The CDR3 loop is CASLQGSGEKLFF. The CDR3 region has the DNA TGTGCCAGCCTACAGGGGTCTGGGGAAAAACTGTTTTTT.

The chain recombines TRBV7-9 with TRBJ1-1; 7 bases match TRBD1. V lost 5 bases, J lost 1 base, and 1 base stayed unmatched. This CDR3 has 13 amino acids. CDR1 is SEHNR, CDR2 FQNEAQ, per germline (reference sequence). The CDR3 loop is CASSDRANTEAFF. CDR3 DNA sequence: TGTGCCAGCAGCGACAGGGCGAACACTGAAGCTTTCTTT.

The V call is TRBV5-1, the J call TRBJ1-2, with 7 bases aligning to TRBD1. J was trimmed by 2 bases and V by 0 bases; bases with no gene match: 4. The CDR3 is 15 amino acids. CDR1 and CDR2 from the germline V gene are SGHRS and YFSETQ. In nucleotides, the CDR3 is TGCGCCAGCAGCTTGGTACAGGGGATCAACTATGGCTACACCTTC. Its translation is CASSLVQGINYGYTF.

This chain uses TRBV21-1 with TRBJ2-1; the table's D call of TRBD1 was not tested on the DNA. TRBV21-1 is described as a pseudogene. This CDR3 comprises 14 residues. The CDR3 loop reads CASLAWDRGDEQFF. CDR3 bases: TGTGCCAGCCTCGCCTGGGACAGGGGCGACGAGCAGTTCTTC.

This clone was observed a handful of times. The rearrangement joins TRBV27 to TRBJ1-2; perhaps TRBD1 as D (6 bases). V was pared by 2 bases and J by 4 bases, with 11 bases between. Per germline, CDR1 MNHEY and CDR2 SMNVEV (reference sequence). This CDR3 is built from 14 residues. CDR3 sequence reads: CASSLRQGTYGYTF. The CDR3 DNA sequence: TGTGCCAGCAGTTTAAGGCAGGGGACCTATGGCTACACCTTC.

The chain carries TRBV19 and TRBJ1-5; weak D call: TRBD1 (5 bases). Germline-derived CDR1 and CDR2 are LNHDA and SQIVND (reference sequence). V dropped 10 bases and J dropped 0 bases, with 16 bases sitting between them. The CDR3 totals 15 residues. DNA for the CDR3: TGTGCCACCGGGGGGGAGGCTTATAGCAATCAGCCCCAGCATTTT. Translated, it gives CATGGEAYSNQPQHF.